Given below is one T cell receptor beta chain in context. The data were obtained in a study of blood T cell repertoires in COVID-19. Study overall: From T cells, B-cell-depleted T cells, or PBMCs came the material, which was cDNA or gDNA.

CDR1 and CDR2 from the germline V gene are SGHTA and FQGNSA. This CDR3 contains 14 residues. The V and J ends lost 7 bases and 4 bases respectively, with 14 bases between them. Participants were aged roughly 18 to 95 years, lived in 24 US areas, and enrolled virtually. In the original workflow: Reference gene primer amplification in the assay estimated nucleated cell counts. Profiling relied on immunoSEQ multiplex PCR, and the TCRdb table lists in-frame clones only, not all of them. V and J calls and clone size are as listed in that table; D and trimming were resolved from the DNA. The data show a few hundred thousand clones, roughly 84% seen once.

The sequence was collected from a woman between 45 and 60 years old who had been exposed to COVID-19. The sequenced sample was PBMCs or T cells enriched from blood (not recorded which). V and J are TRBV7-2 and TRBJ2-1, with D maybe TRBD1 (6 bases). CDR3 residues: CASTRGEVYNEQFF. The DNA for the CDR3 is TGTGCCAGCACCAGGGGAGAAGTTTACAATGAGCAGTTCTTC.